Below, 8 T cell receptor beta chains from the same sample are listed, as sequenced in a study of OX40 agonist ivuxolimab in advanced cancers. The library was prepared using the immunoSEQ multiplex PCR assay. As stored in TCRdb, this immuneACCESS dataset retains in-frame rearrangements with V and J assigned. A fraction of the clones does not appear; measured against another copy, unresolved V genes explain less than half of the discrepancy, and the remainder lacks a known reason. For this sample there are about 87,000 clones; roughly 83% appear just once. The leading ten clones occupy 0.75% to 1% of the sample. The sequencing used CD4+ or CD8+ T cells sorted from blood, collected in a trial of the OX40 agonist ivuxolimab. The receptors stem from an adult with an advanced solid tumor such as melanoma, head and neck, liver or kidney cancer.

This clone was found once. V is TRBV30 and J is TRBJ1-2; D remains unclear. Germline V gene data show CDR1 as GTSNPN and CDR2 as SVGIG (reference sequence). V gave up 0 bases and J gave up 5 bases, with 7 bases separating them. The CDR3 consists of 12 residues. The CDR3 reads CAWSVGHYGYTF. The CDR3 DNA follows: TGTGCCTGGAGTGTAGGTCATTATGGCTACACCTTC.

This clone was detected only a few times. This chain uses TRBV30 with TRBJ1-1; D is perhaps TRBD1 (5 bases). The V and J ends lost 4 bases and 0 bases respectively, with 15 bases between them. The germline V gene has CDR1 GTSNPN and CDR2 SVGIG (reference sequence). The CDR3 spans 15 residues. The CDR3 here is CAWTLPRTLNTEAFF. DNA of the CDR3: TGTGCCTGGACACTTCCCAGGACACTGAACACTGAAGCTTTCTTT. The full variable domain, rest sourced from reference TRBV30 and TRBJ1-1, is SQTIHQWPATLVQPVGSPLSLECTVEGTSNPNLYWYRQAAGRGLQLLFYSVGIGQISSEVPQNLSASRPQDRQFILSSKKLLLSDSGFYLCAWTLPRTLNTEAFFGQGTRLTVV.

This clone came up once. The CDR3 DNA reads TGTGCCAGCAGCTTAGATTACGGGGGTGTGAATGGCTACACCTTC. Residues: CASSLDYGGVNGYTF. The chain joins TRBV11-2 to TRBJ1-2, with D perhaps matching TRBD1 (5 bases). V was cut by 0 bases and J by 6 bases, with 14 bases left in between. The CDR3 extends over 15 amino acids. The germline gives CDR1 SGHAT, CDR2 FQNNGV.

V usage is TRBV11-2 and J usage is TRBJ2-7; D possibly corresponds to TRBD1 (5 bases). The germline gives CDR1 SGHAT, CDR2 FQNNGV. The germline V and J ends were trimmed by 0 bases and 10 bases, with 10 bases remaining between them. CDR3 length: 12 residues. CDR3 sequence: CASSLDQGSQYF. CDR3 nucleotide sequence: TGTGCCAGCAGCTTAGATCAGGGCAGCCAGTACTTC.

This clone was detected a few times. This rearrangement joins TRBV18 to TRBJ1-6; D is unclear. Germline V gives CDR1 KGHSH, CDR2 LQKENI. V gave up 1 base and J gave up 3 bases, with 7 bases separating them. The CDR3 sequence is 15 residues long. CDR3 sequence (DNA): TGTGCCAGCTCACCACGCGGGGACTATAATTCACCCCTCCACTTT. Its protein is CASSPRGDYNSPLHF.

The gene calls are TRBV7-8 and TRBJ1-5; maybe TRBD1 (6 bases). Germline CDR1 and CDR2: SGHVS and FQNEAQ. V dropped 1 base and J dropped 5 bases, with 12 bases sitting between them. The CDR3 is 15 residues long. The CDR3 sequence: CASSLVAGEDQPQHF. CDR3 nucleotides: TGTGCCAGCAGCTTAGTGGCAGGGGAGGATCAGCCCCAGCATTTT.

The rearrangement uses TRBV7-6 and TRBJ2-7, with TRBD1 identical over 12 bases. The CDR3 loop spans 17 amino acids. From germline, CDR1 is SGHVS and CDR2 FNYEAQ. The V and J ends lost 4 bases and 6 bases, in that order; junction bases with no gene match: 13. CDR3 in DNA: TGTGCCAGCAGCTCCCTACCCCCGGGACAGGGGGCTTGCGAGCAGTACTTC. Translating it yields CASSSLPPGQGACEQYF.

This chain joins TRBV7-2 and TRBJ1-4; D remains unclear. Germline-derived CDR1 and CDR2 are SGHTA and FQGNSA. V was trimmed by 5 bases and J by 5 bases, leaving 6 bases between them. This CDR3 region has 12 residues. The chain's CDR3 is CASSLGNEKLFF. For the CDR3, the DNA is TGTGCCAGCAGCCTCGGAAATGAAAAACTGTTTTTT.